The T cell receptor beta chain under discussion was sequenced for a study of control samples from healthy donors and cancer patients. Repertoires were generated with immunoSEQ multiplex PCR, while TCRdb's copy carries only in-frame clones and drops some. The sample shows over 120,000 clones, around 90% of them seen only once. CDR1 and CDR2 from the germline V gene are SGHDT and YYEEEE. Trimming stripped 0 bases from V and 10 bases from J, with 11 bases between. The CDR3 sequence is 13 residues long. The specimen was blood. The chain joins TRBV5-6 to TRBJ2-1; D could derive from TRBD1 or TRBD2 (5 bases each). The clonotype was recovered from a man younger than 40 in good health. The CDR3 here is CASSLGPGTEQFF. The CDR3 coding sequence is TGTGCCAGCAGCTTGGGACCCGGGACGGAGCAGTTCTTC.